This is a list of T cell receptor beta chains from one sample in a study of patients and donors after allogeneic stem cell transplantation. TCRdb reprocessed the RT-PCR reads with MiXCR, giving one entry per CDR3 protein. Of about a million distinct CDR3 sequences in the sample, around 17% are singletons; the top ten hold around 6%. The sequenced material came from blood, either unsorted or a sorted T cell fraction (not recorded which). The source is a human donor who was either an allogeneic HSCT recipient or a stem cell or donor lymphocyte infusion donor (not recorded which). It is not recorded whose cells these are; they may come from a transplant donor. CDR3s include the opening cysteine and the closing phenylalanine or tryptophan. Fields, in order: V gene, J gene, CDR3 protein.

TRBV20-1	TRBJ2-1	CSAPPLAGGSYNEQFF
TRBV10-3	TRBJ1-1	CAISGRAVATEAFF
TRBV29-1	TRBJ2-3	CSVGTDSTDTQYF
TRBV7-7	TRBJ2-1	CASSLRGYDNEQFF
TRBV4-3	TRBJ2-5	CASSQDGGRGETQYF
TRBV10-3	TRBJ1-3	CAINKGTTGNTIYF
TRBV6-2/TRBV6-3	TRBJ2-2	CASAGTGGIDTGELFF
TRBV5-1	TRBJ2-1	CASSYSPSGRALPEQFF
TRBV12-3/TRBV12-4	TRBJ2-3	CASSLRTSGSTDTQYF
TRBV27	TRBJ1-1	CASSFYRSTEAFF
TRBV13	TRBJ2-7	CASSQGQGGLYEQYF
TRBV11-2	TRBJ2-2	CASSLTNTPRELFF
TRBV9	TRBJ1-1	CASSVSWNTEAFF
TRBV4-1	TRBJ1-5	CASSPSPGQGNQPQHF
TRBV20-1	TRBJ2-4	CSARAPSGAGYIQYF
TRBV7-9	TRBJ1-2	CASRVLGGAGYTF
TRBV9	TRBJ2-1	CASSVDGDRAGDEQFF
TRBV28	TRBJ2-3	CASQEGVANTDTQYF
TRBV6-5	TRBJ2-7	CASSPHKPAQYF
TRBV30	TRBJ2-5	CAWSVIAGGVATQYF
TRBV7-2	TRBJ2-7	CASSLRASGGHSYEQYF
TRBV7-9	TRBJ2-7	CASSGKDRVSYEQYF
TRBV12-3/TRBV12-4	TRBJ2-7	CASSETGSYEQYF
TRBV5-6	TRBJ2-2	CASSLAGGALAGELFF
TRBV5-1	TRBJ2-4	CASSLGGGSQYF
TRBV7-8	TRBJ2-5	CASSLGGGAWETQYF
TRBV30	TRBJ1-1	CAWSGRGFEAFF
TRBV29-1	TRBJ1-1	CSVEAGGNTEAFF
TRBV27	TRBJ1-5	CASSPTGGGLDQPQHF
TRBV6-1	TRBJ2-7	CASSRTSGGLGGYEQYF
TRBV12-3/TRBV12-4	TRBJ1-5	CASSFSSAQPQHF
TRBV7-3	TRBJ2-7	CASRSRGHHEQYF
TRBV5-5	TRBJ1-5	CASSLVESNQPQHF
TRBV15	TRBJ2-5	CATSRDRHLLGDDQYF
TRBV12-3/TRBV12-4	TRBJ2-5	CASSLAGVGETQYF
TRBV30	TRBJ2-6	CAWGPRGIGANVLTF
TRBV2	TRBJ2-3	CASKNPGESTDTQYF
TRBV11-2	TRBJ2-1	CASSLAKSYNEQFF
TRBV9	TRBJ2-1	CASSLREFKSYNEQFF
TRBV12-3/TRBV12-4	TRBJ2-1	CASRKLAGVNNEQFF
TRBV12-3/TRBV12-4	TRBJ1-2	CASSLSGGRGYTF
TRBV24-1	TRBJ1-2	CATSPPGQSYGYTF
TRBV5-1	TRBJ2-7	CASSWTGPRDEQYF
TRBV2	TRBJ2-7	CASSPRREQYF
TRBV4-1	TRBJ2-7	CASSQGGGRLRYEQYF
TRBV7-8	TRBJ2-3	CASSLELGGDTQYF
TRBV10-3	TRBJ2-7	CAISDAGIGVSEQYF
TRBV2	TRBJ1-6	CASSEAGRGSSPLHF
TRBV5-4	TRBJ2-3	CASSLEREGPTDTQYF
TRBV6-1	TRBJ1-6	CASAGTADNSPLHF
TRBV6-1	TRBJ2-1	CASSKGGGLNEQFF